These 28 T cell receptor beta chains were sequenced from one sample in a study of response to subunit inactivated influenza vaccine. Via MiXCR, TCRdb re-called the RT-PCR reads, giving one row per CDR3 protein. The sample consists of around 570,000 distinct CDR3 sequences, roughly 10% of them appearing once. The same data also went into a second study, on T cells expressing NK-cell markers. That study reports: Researchers built TCR beta cDNA using 5'RACE template switching with UMIs.

The specimen was PBMCs from blood, collected on the day of vaccination. These receptors were obtained from a man over 45 who received an inactivated influenza vaccine.

This clonotype was seen a handful of times. The genes are TRBV4-3 and TRBJ2-2; TRBD2 matches 12 bases. The CDR3 covers 19 residues. J lost 0 bases, V lost 0 bases, and 5 bases had no gene match. The germline V gene encodes CDR1 LGHNA and CDR2 YSLEER. CDR3: CASSQETSGRWANTGELFF. The CDR3 DNA reads as TGCGCCAGCAGCCAAGAAACTAGCGGGAGGTGGGCGAACACCGGGGAGCTGTTTTTT.

The rearrangement joins TRBV11-3 to TRBJ2-1; 15 positions match TRBD2. CDR3 length: 15 amino acids. The junction had 1 base not matched to a gene; V was cut back by 0 bases and J by 10 bases. The V gene's germline CDR1 is SGHNT and CDR2 YENEEA. The CDR3, as DNA: TGTGCCAGCAGCTTAGAGGGGACTAGCGGGGGGGAGCAGTTCTTC. Protein sequence: CASSLEGTSGGEQFF.

This clonotype was seen only a few times. The rearrangement links TRBV20-1 to TRBJ1-3; D is unclear. This CDR3 region has 11 residues. Trimming shortened V by 5 bases and J by 3 bases, and 5 bases separated the two germline ends. Germline V gene sequence: CDR1 DFQATT, CDR2 SNEGSKA (reference sequence). CDR3 bases: TGCAGTGCTGACGGTGGAAACACCATATATTTT. It encodes CSADGGNTIYF.

This clonotype was detected a few times. The V and J genes are TRBV6-2 or TRBV6-3 and TRBJ2-7, with 10 bases matching TRBD2. CDR1 MNHEY and CDR2 SVGEGT come from the germline V gene. After removal of 6 bases from V and 2 bases from J, the junction contained 1 base not matched to a gene. The CDR3 is 13 residues long. The CDR3 bases are TGTGCCAGCAGACTAGCGGGAACCTACGAGCAGTACTTC. Translation gives CASRLAGTYEQYF.

The gene calls are TRBV29-1 and TRBJ2-1; 7 positions agree with TRBD2. CDR1 is SQVTM, CDR2 ANQGSEA, per germline. V lost 4 bases to trimming and J lost 8 bases; unmatched junction nucleotides: 8. The CDR3 extends over 13 amino acids. The CDR3 DNA reads as TGCAGCGTTGGTCCTGGGGGGGTCGATGAGCAGTTCTTC. It specifies CSVGPGGVDEQFF.

This clonotype was seen only a few times. This chain joins TRBV12-3 or TRBV12-4 and TRBJ1-1; a weak D match, TRBD1 (6 bases). The CDR3 contains 13 residues. Trimming removed 9 bases at V and 6 bases at J, with 17 bases between. The CDR3 DNA sequence: TGTGCCAGTGTGGGGGGGCGGTCGGCTGAAGCTTTCTTT. Translating it yields CASVGGRSAEAFF.

This clonotype has a handful of counts. V gene TRBV12-3 or TRBV12-4 combines with J gene TRBJ1-4; D may be TRBD1 (5 bases). The CDR3 is 14 residues long. The V end was cut by 3 bases, the J end by 7 bases, with 12 bases between. This CDR3 is CASSFRGPGEKLFF. DNA for the CDR3: TGTGCCAGCAGTTTCCGGGGCCCTGGTGAAAAACTGTTTTTT.

The chain employs TRBV7-8 and TRBJ2-3; D call uncertain. With 2 bases removed from V and 4 bases from J, the gap between germline ends came to 13 bases. This CDR3 has 15 residues. The germline CDR1 and CDR2 sequences are SGHVS and FQNEAQ. CDR3 sequence: CASSLYQLEADTQYF. As DNA, the CDR3 is TGTGCCAGCAGCTTATATCAGCTGGAAGCAGATACGCAGTATTTT.

This clonotype has a handful of counts. The chain recombines TRBV10-3 with TRBJ2-7, with D possibly TRBD2 on 6 matching bases. Per the germline V gene, CDR1 is ENHRY and CDR2 is SYGVKD. V was cut by 5 bases and J by 1 base, with 6 bases left in between. CDR3 length equals 12 residues. CDR3 coding DNA: TGTGCCATCAGTCGGGGGTCCTACGAGCAGTACTTC. It specifies CAISRGSYEQYF.

This clonotype appeared once. No conserved phenylalanine or tryptophan ends this CDR3, so it is likely a read error. This rearrangement joins TRBV7-9 to TRBJ2-2, with TRBD1 matching 9 bases. The CDR3 runs 15 residues. CDR1 SEHNR and CDR2 FQNEAQ come from the germline V gene (reference sequence). Germline trimming cut 4 bases from V and 4 bases from J; bases unmatched to any gene: 4. CDR3 sequence reads: CASSWGTGSTGELFS. DNA for the CDR3: TGTGCCAGCAGCTGGGGGACAGGGAGCACCGGGGAGCTGTTTTCT.

This clonotype was detected many times. This chain connects TRBV5-5 to TRBJ2-3, with 7 bases aligning to TRBD2. Germline V gene sequence: CDR1 SGHKS, CDR2 YYEKEE (reference sequence). V lost 2 bases and J lost 1; bases outside the gene matches: 4. This CDR3 is 15 amino acids long. Written as DNA, the CDR3 is TGTGCCAGCAGCTTCCGCGGGGGAGGCACAGATACGCAGTATTTT. Its protein product is CASSFRGGGTDTQYF. Full variable domain (rest looked up from reference TRBV5-5 and TRBJ2-3): DAGVTQSPTHLIKTRGQQVTLRCSPISGHKSVSWYQQVLGQGPQFIFQYYEKEERGRGNFPDRFSARQFPNYSSELNVNALLLGDSALYLCASSFRGGGTDTQYFGPGTRLTVL.

This clonotype was detected only a few times. The chain uses TRBV10-3 and TRBJ2-2; 11 bases match TRBD1. V was clipped by 8 bases and J by 4 bases; unmatched bases: 0. The germline gives CDR1 ENHRY, CDR2 SYGVKD. This CDR3 contains 13 residues. This chain's CDR3 is CAIGTGGTGELFF. The CDR3 DNA is TGTGCCATCGGGACAGGGGGCACCGGGGAGCTGTTTTTT.

There are a few counts of this clonotype. This chain connects TRBV27 to TRBJ2-3; no definite D call. The CDR3 contains 18 residues. The V and J ends lost 2 bases and 0 bases respectively, with 18 bases between them. Germline V lookup: CDR1 MNHEY, CDR2 SMNVEV (reference sequence). As DNA, the CDR3 is TGTGCCAGCAGTTTACAGTATCAAGTCCTGACTAGCACAGATACGCAGTATTTT. This codes for CASSLQYQVLTSTDTQYF.

The chain employs TRBV12-3 or TRBV12-4 and TRBJ1-4; 12 bases line up with TRBD1. V dropped 6 bases and J dropped 10; count of bases not matched to a gene: 15. There are 17 residues in the CDR3. The CDR3 sequence: CASRPGTGGVDRRKLFF. The CDR3 DNA sequence: TGTGCCAGCAGACCCGGGACAGGGGGCGTCGATAGGAGAAAACTGTTTTTT.

The rearrangement uses TRBV21-1 and TRBJ2-6; the D call TRBD1 from the table was never checked on the DNA. TRBV21-1 is assigned pseudogene status. The CDR3 is 17 residues long. CDR3: CASSKLPGFSGANVLTF. In DNA, the CDR3 is TGTGCCAGCAGCAAACTCCCGGGGTTCTCTGGGGCCAACGTCCTGACTTTC.

This clonotype was recorded at least ten times. This chain connects TRBV2 to TRBJ1-5; D is unclear. The CDR3 contains 14 residues. CDR1 is SNHLY and CDR2 is FYNNEI in the germline V gene. The ends were cut back, 0 bases at V and 13 bases at J, with 16 bases in the middle. The CDR3 loop reads CASSEATPRKSQHF. CDR3 coding DNA: TGTGCCAGCAGTGAAGCCACTCCTCGAAAGTCGCAGCATTTT.

This clonotype turned up a few times. The chain has TRBV24-1 and TRBJ2-3; TRBD1 matches at 7 bases. This CDR3 is 14 amino acids long. Germline V gene data show CDR1 as KGHDR and CDR2 as SFDVKD. The trim removed 10 bases at V and 4 bases at J, leaving 10 bases unmatched. The CDR3 protein is CATGDSRGPDTQYF. For the CDR3, the DNA is TGTGCCACGGGGGACAGCCGCGGCCCAGATACGCAGTATTTT.

V is TRBV6-1 and J is TRBJ2-2; D unclear. Between the trimmed V and J ends, which lost 7 bases and 0 bases, there was a span of 12 bases. This CDR3 is built from 15 residues. Germline CDR1 and CDR2: MNHNS and SASEGT. As DNA, the CDR3 is TGTGCCAGCACTGTTGCTGGGACGAACACCGGGGAGCTGTTTTTT. This sequence encodes CASTVAGTNTGELFF.

As for this clonotype: A much larger clone differs from this one at a single base, so this may be a read error. The rearrangement joins TRBV12-3 or TRBV12-4 to TRBJ2-7; D uncertain. CDR3 size: 13 residues. DNA of the CDR3: TGTGCCAGCGGTTTCGAGGCCTTATACGAGCAGTACTTC. Translating gives CASGFEALYEQYF.

This clonotype was found many times. The chain combines TRBV7-3 with TRBJ2-1, with TRBD2 identical over 11 bases. This CDR3 has 16 residues. Trimming removed 5 bases from V and 6 bases from J; junction bases left unmatched: 9. Germline values: CDR1 SGHTA, CDR2 FQGTGA. This CDR3 is CASSLSWTSGFNEQFF. DNA for the CDR3: TGTGCCAGCAGCCTATCCTGGACTAGCGGGTTCAATGAGCAGTTCTTC. The variable domain in full, with the rest retrieved from reference TRBV7-3 and TRBJ2-1, is GAGVSQTPSNKVTEKGKYVELRCDPISGHTALYWYRQSLGQGPEFLIYFQGTGAADDSGLPNDRFFAVRPEGSVSTLKIQRTERGDSAVYLCASSLSWTSGFNEQFFGPGTRLTVL.

Many counts were recorded for this clonotype. The J gene is TRBJ2-7, the V gene TRBV12-3 or TRBV12-4, with D uncertain. This CDR3 has 11 amino acids. V was shortened by 5 bases and J by 4 bases, with 6 bases between the two germline ends. CDR3 sequence: CASSVKYEQYF. CDR3 coding DNA: TGTGCCAGCAGTGTAAAATACGAGCAGTACTTC.

The sample holds a few counts of this clonotype. The CDR3 nucleotides read TGTGCCAGCAGCCAGAACTCCCGTCCCAGTGAGCAGTACTTC. As protein: CASSQNSRPSEQYF. The chain uses TRBV14 and TRBJ2-7; no definite D call. Germline loops: CDR1 SGHDN, CDR2 FVKESK. Trimming removed 3 bases from V and 7 bases from J, with 16 bases in between. The CDR3 contains 14 residues.

The chain joins TRBV11-2 to TRBJ2-1; 12 bases line up with TRBD1. J was trimmed by 9 bases and V by 5 bases; bases with no gene match: 8. CDR3 length: 15 residues. Germline CDR1 and CDR2: SGHAT and FQNNGV. The CDR3 region has the DNA TGTGCCAGCAGCCCCGGGACAGGGGGCTTGGGTGAGCAGTTCTTC. Translation gives CASSPGTGGLGEQFF.

The chain employs TRBV15 and TRBJ2-7, with 7 bases identical to TRBD1. The CDR3 runs to 17 residues. Germline V gene data show CDR1 as LNHNV and CDR2 as YYDKDF (reference sequence). The junction had 13 bases not matched to a gene; V was cut back by 3 bases and J by 2 bases. Written as DNA, the CDR3 is TGTGCCACCAGCAGCCGCGGTCGGGCAGGGGGACCCTACGAGCAGTACTTC. Translated: CATSSRGRAGGPYEQYF.

This clonotype has more than one count but fewer than ten. The rearrangement links TRBV28 to TRBJ2-7; D may be TRBD2 (5 bases). V gave up 3 bases and J gave up 0 bases, with 12 bases separating them. This CDR3 contains 15 residues. The germline CDR1 and CDR2 sequences are MDHEN and SYDVKM. CDR3 sequence reads: CASSFEGPSSYEQYF. The CDR3 nucleotides read TGTGCCAGCAGTTTCGAGGGCCCAAGCTCCTACGAGCAGTACTTC. The full variable domain, rest sourced from reference TRBV28 and TRBJ2-7, is DVKVTQSSRYLVKRTGEKVFLECVQDMDHENMFWYRQDPGLGLRLIYFSYDVKMKEKGDIPEGYSVSREKKERFSLILESASTNQTSMYLCASSFEGPSSYEQYFGPGTRLTVT.

J is TRBJ2-7 and V is TRBV3-1, with D possibly being TRBD2 (6 bases). The CDR3 spans 14 residues. V lost 6 bases, J lost 3 bases, and 15 bases lay in between. Germline V lookup: CDR1 LGHDT, CDR2 YNNKEL (reference sequence). In DNA form, the CDR3 reads TGTGCCAGCAGGCCACGCGGGACCTACTACGAGCAGTACTTC. This codes for CASRPRGTYYEQYF.

The chain combines TRBV6-2 or TRBV6-3 with TRBJ1-6; no clear D. The CDR3 contains 12 residues. Trimming cost V 8 bases and J 13 bases, with 15 bases left between them. Germline V gene data show CDR1 as MNHEY and CDR2 as SVGEGT. The CDR3 is CASGLGRRPLHF. The CDR3 region has the DNA TGTGCCAGCGGCCTTGGGCGGCGGCCCCTCCACTTT.

The V gene is TRBV12-3 or TRBV12-4, the J gene TRBJ1-2, with 10 nucleotides matching TRBD1. Germline trimming cut 7 bases from V and 4 bases from J; bases unmatched to any gene: 6. The CDR3 covers 14 residues. The CDR3 nucleotides read TGTGCCAGCAATCGACAGGGGGCGGGCTATGGCTACACCTTC. It encodes CASNRQGAGYGYTF.